This T cell receptor beta chain was identified in a study of T-cell reconstitution after alpha-beta-depleted transplantation in children. Study-wide results and limits: Approximately two months post-transplant, alpha-beta T cells reportedly originated from several hundred expanded graft clones. One year after transplant, T-cell counts and diversity came mostly from newly produced T cells. Day-60 TCRbeta diversity that was high in some patients was derived from surviving recipient T cells and thymic progenitors.

Unique molecular identifiers were incorporated during preparation of the TCRbeta library. TCRdb redid the calling of the PCR reads with MiXCR, one entry per CDR3 protein. The sample contains 55,000 to 85,000 distinct CDR3 sequences, roughly 11% of which appear only once. This clonotype was recorded at least ten times. Its target is unknown. The CDR3 totals 12 residues. CDR1 is MNHNY and CDR2 is SVGAGI in the germline V gene (reference sequence). The V end was cut by 4 bases, the J end by 8 bases, with 11 bases between. V and J are TRBV6-6 and TRBJ1-1; D possibly corresponds to TRBD1 (5 bases). The TCR comes from a boy aged 10-17 years with acute myeloid leukemia, due to receive a stem cell transplant. The sample in question was PBMCs, obtained before TCRalphabeta/CD19-depleted stem cell transplant. The CDR3 DNA reads as TGTGCCAGCAGTTCCCGGGGGTTCGAAGCTTTCTTT. Translation: CASSSRGFEAFF.